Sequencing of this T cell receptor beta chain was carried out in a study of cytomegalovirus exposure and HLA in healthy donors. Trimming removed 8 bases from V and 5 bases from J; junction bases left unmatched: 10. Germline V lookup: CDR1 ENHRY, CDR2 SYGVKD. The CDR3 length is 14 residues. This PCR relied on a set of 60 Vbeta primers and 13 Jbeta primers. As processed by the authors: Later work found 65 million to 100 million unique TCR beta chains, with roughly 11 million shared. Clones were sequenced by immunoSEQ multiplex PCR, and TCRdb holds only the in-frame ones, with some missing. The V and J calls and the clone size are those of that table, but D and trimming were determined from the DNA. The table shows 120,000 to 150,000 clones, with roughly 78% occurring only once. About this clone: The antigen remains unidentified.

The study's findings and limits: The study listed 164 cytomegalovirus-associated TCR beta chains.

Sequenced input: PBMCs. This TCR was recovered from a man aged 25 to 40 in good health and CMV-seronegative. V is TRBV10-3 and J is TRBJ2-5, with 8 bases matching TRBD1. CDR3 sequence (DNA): TGTGCCATCGGAAACAGGGGGGATTGGGAGACCCAGTACTTC. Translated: CAIGNRGDWETQYF.